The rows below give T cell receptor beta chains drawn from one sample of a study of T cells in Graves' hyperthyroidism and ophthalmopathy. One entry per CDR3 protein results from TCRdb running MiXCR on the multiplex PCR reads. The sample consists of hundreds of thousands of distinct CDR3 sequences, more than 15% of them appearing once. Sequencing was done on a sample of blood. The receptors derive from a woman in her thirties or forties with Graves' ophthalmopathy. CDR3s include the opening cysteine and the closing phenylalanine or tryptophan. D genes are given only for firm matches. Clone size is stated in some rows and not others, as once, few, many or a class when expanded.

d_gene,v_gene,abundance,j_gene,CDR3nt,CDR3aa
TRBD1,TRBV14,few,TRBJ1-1,TGTGCCAGCAGCCAAGCAACAGGGGTTGCAGCTTTCTTT,CASSQATGVAAFF
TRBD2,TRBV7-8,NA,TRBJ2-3,TGTGCCAGCAGCTTACTCAGGTTTAGCGGGGGCCCACGAAGCACAGATACGCAGTATTTT,CASSLLRFSGGPRSTDTQYF
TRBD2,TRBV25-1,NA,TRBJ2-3,TGTGCCAGATGGGCGGGGGGGTATACTTACACAGATACGCAGTATTTT,CARWAGGYTYTDTQYF
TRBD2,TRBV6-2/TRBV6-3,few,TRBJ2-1,TGTGCCAGCAGCAGACCGGGACTAGCTTCGGATGAGCAGTTCTTC,CASSRPGLASDEQFF
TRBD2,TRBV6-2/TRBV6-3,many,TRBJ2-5,TGTGCCAGCAGTGATCCGTTGGGGACTAGCGGGAGGGTACGGGAGACCCAGTACTTC,CASSDPLGTSGRVRETQYF
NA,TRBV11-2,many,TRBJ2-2,TGTGCCAGCAGCTTAATCTCCCTAGCCGGGGAGCTGTTTTTT,CASSLISLAGELFF
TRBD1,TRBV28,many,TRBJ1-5,TGTGCCAGCAGTTTCGACAGGGTTGGCAATCAGCCCCAGCATTTT,CASSFDRVGNQPQHF
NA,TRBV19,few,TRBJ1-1,TGTGCCAGCACGGGGGCTGAAGCTTTCTTT,CASTGAEAFF
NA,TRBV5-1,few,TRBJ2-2,TGCGCCAGCAGCTTGGATACAGGGTTTATCGGGGAGCTGTTTTTT,CASSLDTGFIGELFF
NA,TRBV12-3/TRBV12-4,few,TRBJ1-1,TGTGCCAGCAGTTTAGGTTCGGCAGGCGAAGCTTTCTTT,CASSLGSAGEAFF
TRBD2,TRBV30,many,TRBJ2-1,TGTGCCTGGACCCTGGTTAGCGGGGAGGATGAGCAGTTCTTC,CAWTLVSGEDEQFF
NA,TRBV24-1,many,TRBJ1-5,TGTGCCACCAGGTCCGGCAATCAGCCCCAGCATTTT,CATRSGNQPQHF
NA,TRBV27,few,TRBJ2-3,TGTGCCAGCAGTACACCCTACAGGGAGAAGACAGATACGCAGTATTTT,CASSTPYREKTDTQYF
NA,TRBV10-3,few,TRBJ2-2,TGTGCCATCCAAGACGCCGGGGAGCTGTTTTTT,CAIQDAGELFF
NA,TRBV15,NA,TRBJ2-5,TGTGCCACCAGCAGACCCCCTCAAGAGACCCAGTACTTC,CATSRPPQETQYF
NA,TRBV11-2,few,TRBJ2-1,TGTGCCAGCAGCTTAGGCCTAGGGTTACGTGAGCAGTTCTTC,CASSLGLGLREQFF
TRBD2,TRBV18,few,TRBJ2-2,TGTGCCAGCTCATCGAGACTAGCGGGATTCACCGGGGAGCTGTTTTTT,CASSSRLAGFTGELFF
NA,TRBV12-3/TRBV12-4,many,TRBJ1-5,TGTGCCAGCAGCCTTGAGGGGCTGGGAAATCAGCCCCAGCATTTT,CASSLEGLGNQPQHF
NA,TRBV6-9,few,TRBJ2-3,TGTGCCAGCAGTTCCCCTGTGGATCCCGAGTCAAATACGCAGTATTTT,CASSSPVDPESNTQYF
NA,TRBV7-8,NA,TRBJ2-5,TGTGCCAGCAGAGAGAGTGGGGGAGCGGAGACCCAGTACTTC,CASRESGGAETQYF
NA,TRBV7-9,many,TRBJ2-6,TGTGCCAGCAGCTCTGGGGCCAACGTCCTGACTTTC,CASSSGANVLTF
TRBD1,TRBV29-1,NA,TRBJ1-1,TGCAGCACTCACTCGGACAGGGGATACTTCGACACTGAAGCTTTCTTT,CSTHSDRGYFDTEAFF
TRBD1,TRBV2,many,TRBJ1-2,TGTGCCAGCAGTAAGGACAGGGGGTTTGGCTACACCTTC,CASSKDRGFGYTF
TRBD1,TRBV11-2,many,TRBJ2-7,TGTGCCAGCAGCATCCGAGGGGGCCCGGGACAGGTCTTGGAGCAGTACTTC,CASSIRGGPGQVLEQYF
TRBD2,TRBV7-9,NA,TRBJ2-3,TGTGCCAGCAGCTCACTAGCGGGGAGAACGCAGTATTTT,CASSSLAGRTQYF
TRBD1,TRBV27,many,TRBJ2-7,TGTGCCAGCAGTTTTACAGGGGCCCCTGAGGGCGAGCAGTACTTC,CASSFTGAPEGEQYF
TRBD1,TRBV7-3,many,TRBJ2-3,TGTGCCAGCAGCTTAGGACTGCAGGGGGCAGATACGCAGTATTTT,CASSLGLQGADTQYF
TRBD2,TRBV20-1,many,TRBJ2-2,TGCAGTGCCCAGGGACTAGCATCCGGGGAGCTGTTTTTT,CSAQGLASGELFF
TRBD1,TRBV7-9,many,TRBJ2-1,TGTGCCAGCAGCTTAGGAGGGGGCGGTTTGAATGAGCAGTTCTTC,CASSLGGGGLNEQFF
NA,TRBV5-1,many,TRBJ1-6,TGCGCCAGCAGCTTGATATTTGGGGGGTATTCACCCCTCCACTTT,CASSLIFGGYSPLHF
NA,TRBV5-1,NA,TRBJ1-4,TGCGCCAGCAGCTTGGGGGGGGGGGCCGGTAATGAAAAACTGTTTTTT,CASSLGGGAGNEKLFF